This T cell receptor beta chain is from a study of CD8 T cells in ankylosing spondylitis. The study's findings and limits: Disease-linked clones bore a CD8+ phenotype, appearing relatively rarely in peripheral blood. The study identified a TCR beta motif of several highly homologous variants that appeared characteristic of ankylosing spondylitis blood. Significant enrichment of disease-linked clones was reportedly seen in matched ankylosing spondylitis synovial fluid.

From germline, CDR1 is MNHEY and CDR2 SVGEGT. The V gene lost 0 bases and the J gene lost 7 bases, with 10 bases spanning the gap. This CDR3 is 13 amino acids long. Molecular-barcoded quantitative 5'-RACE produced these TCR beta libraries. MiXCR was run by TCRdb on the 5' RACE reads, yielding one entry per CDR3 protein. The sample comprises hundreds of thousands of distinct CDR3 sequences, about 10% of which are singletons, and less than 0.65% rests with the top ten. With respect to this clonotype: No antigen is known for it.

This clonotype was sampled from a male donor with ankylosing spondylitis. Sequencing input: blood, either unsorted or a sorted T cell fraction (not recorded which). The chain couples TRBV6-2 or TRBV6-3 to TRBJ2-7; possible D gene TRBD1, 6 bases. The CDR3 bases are TGTGCCAGCAGTTACTCGTGGGGGCAGGAGCAGTACTTC. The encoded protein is CASSYSWGQEQYF.